The rows below give T cell receptor beta chains drawn from one sample of a study of blood T cells in healthy people across ages. TCRdb re-analysed the 5' RACE reads in MiXCR, keeping a single row per CDR3 protein. The sample has 1.5 million to 2 million distinct CDR3 sequences, 49% seen once. Sequenced: blood. Every receptor here comes from a woman between 40 and 55 years old in good health. CDR3s include the opening cysteine and the closing phenylalanine or tryptophan. A D gene is named only where the DNA matches it firmly. The size entry is marked missing in some rows and otherwise reads once, few, many or a size class.

-	TRBV5-1	TRBJ1-2	TRBD1	CASSREGAGGGYTF	TGCGCCAGCAGCAGGGAGGGGGCTGGAGGTGGCTACACCTTC
few	TRBV27	TRBJ2-7	-	CASSLYGSTYLNEQYF	TGTGCCAGCAGTTTATACGGATCGACATACCTAAACGAGCAGTACTTC
few	TRBV5-1	TRBJ2-7	-	CASSLTTGHRNEQYF	TGCGCCAGCAGCTTAACCACAGGTCATCGGAACGAGCAGTACTTC
-	TRBV20-1	TRBJ2-5	-	CSARVRNQYQTQYF	TGCAGTGCTAGAGTTCGAAACCAATACCAGACCCAGTACTTC
-	TRBV28	TRBJ2-7	TRBD2	CASSPESGGGANEQYF	TGTGCCAGCAGTCCCGAGAGCGGGGGGGGTGCCAATGAGCAGTACTTC
-	TRBV5-6	TRBJ1-2	TRBD1	CASSWGTGEETYGYTF	TGTGCCAGCAGCTGGGGGACAGGGGAGGAGACCTATGGCTACACCTTC
few	TRBV4-3	TRBJ2-1	-	CASSQVVWVEFF	TGCGCCAGCAGCCAAGTAGTTTGGGTGGAGTTCTTC
-	TRBV3-1	TRBJ1-4	-	CASSIRLPRGRRATNEKLFF	TGTGCCAGCAGCATCAGACTTCCCCGGGGCAGGAGGGCAACTAATGAAAAACTGTTTTTT
few	TRBV25-1	TRBJ2-1	-	CASSGYGISSYNEQFF	TGTGCCAGCAGTGGGTATGGGATCAGCTCCTACAATGAGCAGTTCTTC
-	TRBV6-2/TRBV6-3	TRBJ1-6	-	CASSYSIGDPPLHF	TGTGCCAGCAGTTACTCGATCGGGGACCCACCCCTCCACTTT
-	TRBV7-2	TRBJ1-2	TRBD1	CASSLSGQGGMSGYTF	TGTGCCAGCAGCTTATCCGGACAGGGAGGAATGAGCGGCTACACCTTC
-	TRBV25-1	TRBJ2-3	TRBD2	CASSDGLAGLTDTQYF	TGTGCCAGCAGTGATGGGCTAGCGGGACTCACAGATACGCAGTATTTT
-	TRBV12-3/TRBV12-4	TRBJ2-3	-	CASSIRQSSTDTQYF	TGTGCCAGCAGCATAAGACAGTCTAGCACAGATACGCAGTATTTT
few	TRBV9	TRBJ2-3	TRBD2	CASSVEGSGGLTDTQYF	TGTGCCAGCAGCGTAGAGGGTAGCGGGGGCCTCACAGATACGCAGTATTTT
-	TRBV28	TRBJ2-3	TRBD2	CASFQSGGPKDTQYF	TGTGCCAGCTTCCAGAGCGGGGGGCCTAAGGATACGCAGTATTTT
-	TRBV4-2	TRBJ1-2	-	CASSQDDGTGKGYTF	TGTGCCAGCAGCCAAGATGACGGGACCGGGAAGGGCTACACCTTC
-	TRBV14	TRBJ2-5	TRBD1	CASSQDGRGQQETQYF	TGTGCCAGCAGCCAAGACGGCAGGGGGCAACAAGAGACCCAGTACTTC
few	TRBV9	TRBJ2-1	-	CASSEPGIEQFF	TGTGCCAGCAGCGAGCCGGGGATTGAGCAGTTCTTC
-	TRBV20-1	TRBJ2-7	TRBD2	CSARSGLAGDYEQYF	TGCAGTGCTAGATCAGGACTAGCGGGGGACTACGAGCAGTACTTC
few	TRBV20-1	TRBJ2-5	-	CSASRRQETQYF	TGCAGTGCTTCCAGACGGCAAGAGACCCAGTACTTC
-	TRBV27	TRBJ2-5	-	CASSLPRQFKVQYF	TGTGCCAGCAGTTTACCTAGACAGTTTAAAGTGCAGTACTTC
-	TRBV4-3	TRBJ2-7	-	CASSQVAEFGWEQYF	TGCGCCAGCAGCCAAGTAGCGGAGTTCGGTTGGGAGCAGTACTTC
-	TRBV6-1	TRBJ2-6	TRBD1	CASSPLTGVSGANVLTF	TGTGCCAGCAGTCCATTGACAGGGGTCTCTGGGGCCAACGTCCTGACTTTC
-	TRBV27	TRBJ2-7	-	CASSFGGVQNEQYF	TGTGCCAGCAGTTTCGGTGGGGTTCAAAACGAGCAGTACTTC
few	TRBV7-2	TRBJ2-7	-	CASSLLPGGQGQIVQYF	TGTGCCAGCAGCTTACTCCCCGGGGGACAAGGCCAAATCGTGCAGTACTTC
once	TRBV6-6	TRBJ2-1	TRBD1	CASSRGGTGAPEQFF	TGTGCCAGCAGCCGCGGGGGGACAGGGGCCCCTGAGCAGTTCTTC
-	TRBV20-1	TRBJ1-6	TRBD1	CSAPTPTGGLSPLHF	TGCAGTGCCCCAACGCCGACAGGGGGTTTATCACCCCTCCACTTT
-	TRBV7-9	TRBJ2-7	-	CASSGSRASYEQYF	TGTGCCAGCAGCGGCTCCAGGGCCTCCTACGAGCAGTACTTC
few	TRBV25-1	TRBJ2-3	-	CASSDGRSSTDTQYF	TGTGCCAGCAGTGACGGGCGCTCGTCCACAGATACGCAGTATTTT